This T cell receptor beta chain originates from a study of T cell responses to AZD1222 COVID-19 vaccine. Details on this clone: Its specificity is not known.

Study results and caveats: After two AZD1222 doses, spike-specific TCR breadth and depth rose versus day 0.

Data came from immunoSEQ multiplex PCR; TCRdb stores just in-frame clones and leaves some out. The sample consists of tens of thousands of clones, roughly 89% of them appearing once. Per germline, CDR1 LNHDA and CDR2 SQIVND (reference sequence). The V end was cut by 4 bases, the J end by 5 bases, with 9 bases between. The CDR3 is 13 residues long. Here the sequenced sample was peripheral blood, taken 28 days after the second AZD1222 dose. The J gene is TRBJ1-5, the V gene TRBV19, with D hard to call. The clonotype comes from an adult who received the AZD1222 COVID-19 vaccine. In DNA, the CDR3 is TGTGCCAGTAGTAGTCGGGCTCATCAGCCCCAGCATTTT. Its protein is CASSSRAHQPQHF.